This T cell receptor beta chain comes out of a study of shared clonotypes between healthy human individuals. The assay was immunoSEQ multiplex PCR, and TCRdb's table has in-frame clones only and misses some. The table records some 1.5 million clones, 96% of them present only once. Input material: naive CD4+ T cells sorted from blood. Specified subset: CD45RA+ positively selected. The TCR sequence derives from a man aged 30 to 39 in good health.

The CDR3 coding sequence is TGTGCCAGCAGTCCAAGGGACACAGCCTACGAGCAGTACTTC. It yields the protein CASSPRDTAYEQYF. The chain recombines TRBV28 with TRBJ2-7, with D perhaps TRBD1 (6 bases). The CDR3 covers 14 residues. The germline gives CDR1 MDHEN, CDR2 SYDVKM. Trimming shortened V by 5 bases and J by 2 bases, and 13 bases separated the two germline ends.